The subject of this entry is one T cell receptor (beta chain). The data stem from a study of blood T cell repertoires in COVID-19. Overall study context: The study drew acute and convalescent COVID-19 samples from the United States, Italy and Spain. PBMCs, B-cell-depleted T cells, or T cells were the source of the cDNA or gDNA that made up the material.

In the original workflow: Scientists estimated how many nucleated cells there were by amplifying reference gene primers. Sequencing used immunoSEQ multiplex PCR; TCRdb keeps in-frame clones, though not all of them. V, J and clone size derive from that table, while D and trimming were established from the DNA sequence. The repertoire includes 270,000 or so clones, roughly 79% of them detected once, and over 2.5% sits in the top ten. Trimming stripped 2 bases from V and 0 bases from J, with 8 bases between. This CDR3 region has 14 residues. Germline-derived CDR1 and CDR2 are SNHLY and FYNNEI. This chain uses TRBV2 with TRBJ2-7; no reliable D call. The receptor was derived from an older woman with active or convalescent COVID-19. Sequencing was performed on peripheral blood. The CDR3: CASSESLSSYEQYF. The CDR3 DNA follows: TGTGCCAGCAGTGAAAGTTTGAGCTCCTACGAGCAGTACTTC.